This is a list of T cell receptor beta chains from one sample in a study of cytomegalovirus exposure and HLA in healthy donors. This table comes from immunoSEQ multiplex PCR, and its TCRdb copy is limited to in-frame clones, with some not included. The table shows more than 100,000 clones, with just under 90% occurring only once. The sample consisted of PBMCs. These receptors were taken from a woman aged 25 to 39 in good health and CMV-seronegative. CDR3s include the opening cysteine and the closing phenylalanine or tryptophan. Each record gives: D gene, clone size, J gene, V gene, CDR3 protein, CDR3 DNA. D genes are given only for firm matches. Rows give clone size only sometimes, using once, few, many, or a class for an expanded clone.

D gene: -; clone size: -; J gene: TRBJ1-5; V gene: TRBV5-6; CDR3 protein: CASSLGRSLNQPQHF; CDR3 DNA: TGTGCCAGCAGCTTGGGCAGGTCCCTCAATCAGCCCCAGCATTTT
D gene: -; clone size: few; J gene: TRBJ1-5; V gene: TRBV19; CDR3 protein: CASSILGNQPQHF; CDR3 DNA: TGTGCCAGTAGTATCTTAGGCAATCAGCCCCAGCATTTT
D gene: TRBD1; clone size: -; J gene: TRBJ2-4; V gene: TRBV7-9; CDR3 protein: CASSLDFKVTGVAKNIQYF; CDR3 DNA: TGTGCCAGCAGCTTAGACTTTAAGGTGACAGGGGTTGCCAAAAACATTCAGTACTTC
D gene: TRBD1; clone size: -; J gene: TRBJ1-2; V gene: TRBV4-3; CDR3 protein: CASSQLDRVYGYTF; CDR3 DNA: TGCGCCAGCAGCCAGCTAGACAGGGTATATGGCTACACCTTC
D gene: TRBD1; clone size: -; J gene: TRBJ2-7; V gene: TRBV5-1; CDR3 protein: CASSIRPGQGYEQYF; CDR3 DNA: TGCGCCAGCAGCATAAGACCGGGACAGGGTTACGAGCAGTACTTC
D gene: -; clone size: -; J gene: TRBJ1-1; V gene: TRBV29-1; CDR3 protein: CSVRGNTEAFF; CDR3 DNA: TGCAGCGTTCGCGGCAACACTGAAGCTTTCTTT
D gene: -; clone size: -; J gene: TRBJ2-1; V gene: TRBV7-6; CDR3 protein: CASSFRGWGGRLDEQFF; CDR3 DNA: TGTGCCAGCAGCTTTAGGGGGTGGGGGGGGCGCTTAGATGAGCAGTTCTTC
D gene: -; clone size: -; J gene: TRBJ1-2; V gene: TRBV2; CDR3 protein: CASSSRGGYGYTF; CDR3 DNA: TGTGCCAGCAGCTCTCGGGGTGGTTATGGCTACACCTTC
D gene: TRBD1; clone size: few; J gene: TRBJ1-6; V gene: TRBV6-5; CDR3 protein: CASSLGQGFNSPLHF; CDR3 DNA: TGTGCCAGCAGCCTGGGACAGGGCTTTAATTCACCCCTCCACTTT
D gene: TRBD2; clone size: -; J gene: TRBJ2-1; V gene: TRBV5-1; CDR3 protein: CASSFGTSGVNEQFF; CDR3 DNA: TGCGCCAGCAGTTTCGGGACTAGCGGGGTCAATGAGCAGTTCTTC
D gene: TRBD2; clone size: -; J gene: TRBJ2-1; V gene: TRBV9; CDR3 protein: CASSVVAGTTYNEQFF; CDR3 DNA: TGTGCCAGCAGCGTAGTGGCCGGGACTACCTACAATGAGCAGTTCTTC
D gene: TRBD2; clone size: -; J gene: TRBJ2-5; V gene: TRBV11-3; CDR3 protein: CASSLRAGGPETQYF; CDR3 DNA: TGTGCCAGCAGCTTAAGAGCGGGGGGGCCCGAGACCCAGTACTTC
D gene: -; clone size: -; J gene: TRBJ1-3; V gene: TRBV28; CDR3 protein: CASSLEVPFGNTIYF; CDR3 DNA: TGTGCCAGCAGTTTAGAGGTCCCTTTTGGAAACACCATATATTTT
D gene: -; clone size: -; J gene: TRBJ2-3; V gene: TRBV15; CDR3 protein: CATSRDRPGTQYF; CDR3 DNA: TGTGCCACCAGCAGAGATCGTCCGGGGACGCAGTATTTT
D gene: -; clone size: -; J gene: TRBJ2-5; V gene: TRBV11-3; CDR3 protein: CASSLEGTPGETQYF; CDR3 DNA: TGTGCCAGCAGCTTAGAGGGGACTCCCGGGGAGACCCAGTACTTC
D gene: -; clone size: -; J gene: TRBJ2-7; V gene: TRBV7-3; CDR3 protein: CASGALYEQYF; CDR3 DNA: TGTGCCAGCGGGGCCCTTTACGAGCAGTACTTC
D gene: -; clone size: -; J gene: TRBJ2-1; V gene: TRBV5-1; CDR3 protein: CASSWGLANNEQFF; CDR3 DNA: TGCGCCAGCAGCTGGGGACTGGCCAACAATGAGCAGTTCTTC
D gene: -; clone size: -; J gene: TRBJ1-2; V gene: TRBV15; CDR3 protein: CATSRDLSGGYGYTF; CDR3 DNA: TGTGCCACCAGCAGAGATCTGAGCGGAGGCTATGGCTACACCTTC
D gene: -; clone size: -; J gene: TRBJ1-1; V gene: TRBV19; CDR3 protein: CASSITGNGEAFF; CDR3 DNA: TGTGCCAGTAGTATCACAGGGAACGGTGAAGCTTTCTTT
D gene: -; clone size: -; J gene: TRBJ2-7; V gene: TRBV28; CDR3 protein: CASSRDIFYEQYF; CDR3 DNA: TGTGCCAGCAGCCGGGACATATTCTACGAGCAGTACTTC
D gene: -; clone size: few; J gene: TRBJ1-1; V gene: TRBV7-3; CDR3 protein: CASSQTGGTEAFF; CDR3 DNA: TGTGCCAGCAGTCAGACGGGAGGCACTGAAGCTTTCTTT
D gene: -; clone size: -; J gene: TRBJ2-7; V gene: TRBV11-2; CDR3 protein: CASSLGVNEQYF; CDR3 DNA: TGTGCCAGCAGCTTAGGAGTTAACGAGCAGTACTTC
D gene: TRBD1; clone size: -; J gene: TRBJ1-3; V gene: TRBV7-6; CDR3 protein: CASSLVDRGISGNTIYF; CDR3 DNA: TGTGCCAGCAGCTTAGTCGACAGGGGAATCTCTGGAAACACCATATATTTT
D gene: -; clone size: -; J gene: TRBJ2-7; V gene: TRBV7-2; CDR3 protein: CASSVAGAYEQYF; CDR3 DNA: TGTGCCAGCAGCGTGGCAGGGGCCTACGAGCAGTACTTC
D gene: -; clone size: -; J gene: TRBJ2-1; V gene: TRBV19; CDR3 protein: CASSIFLRTTNNEQFF; CDR3 DNA: TGTGCCAGTAGTATTTTTTTGCGGACTACCAACAATGAGCAGTTCTTC
D gene: TRBD1; clone size: -; J gene: TRBJ2-6; V gene: TRBV2; CDR3 protein: CASLRDRGRSGANVLTF; CDR3 DNA: TGTGCCAGTCTCCGGGACAGGGGGCGATCTGGGGCCAACGTCCTGACTTTC
D gene: TRBD1; clone size: -; J gene: TRBJ1-1; V gene: TRBV6-5; CDR3 protein: CASSITGGEAFF; CDR3 DNA: TGTGCCAGCAGTATAACAGGGGGCGAAGCTTTCTTT
D gene: TRBD1; clone size: few; J gene: TRBJ2-5; V gene: TRBV5-1; CDR3 protein: CASSLGGGAETQYF; CDR3 DNA: TGCGCCAGCAGCTTGGGAGGGGGCGCGGAGACCCAGTACTTC
D gene: -; clone size: -; J gene: TRBJ1-1; V gene: TRBV18; CDR3 protein: CASSPRLEEAFF; CDR3 DNA: TGTGCCAGCTCACCACGTCTAGAAGAAGCTTTCTTT
D gene: TRBD1; clone size: -; J gene: TRBJ2-3; V gene: TRBV6-5; CDR3 protein: CASSRQGRTDTQYF; CDR3 DNA: TGTGCCAGCAGTCGACAGGGCCGCACAGATACGCAGTATTTT
D gene: -; clone size: -; J gene: TRBJ1-2; V gene: TRBV19; CDR3 protein: CASTTQGGGLGYTF; CDR3 DNA: TGTGCCAGTACCACTCAGGGTGGGGGCCTTGGCTACACCTTC
D gene: -; clone size: -; J gene: TRBJ2-7; V gene: TRBV25-1; CDR3 protein: CASSTDEGAYEQYF; CDR3 DNA: TGTGCCAGCAGTACCGACGAGGGGGCCTACGAGCAGTACTTC
D gene: -; clone size: -; J gene: TRBJ1-1; V gene: TRBV7-3; CDR3 protein: CASSLQGLETEAFF; CDR3 DNA: TGTGCCAGCAGCTTACAGGGTCTAGAAACTGAAGCTTTCTTT
D gene: -; clone size: -; J gene: TRBJ1-1; V gene: TRBV18; CDR3 protein: CASSSQAEAFF; CDR3 DNA: TGTGCCAGCTCATCGCAGGCTGAAGCTTTCTTT
D gene: TRBD2; clone size: -; J gene: TRBJ2-1; V gene: TRBV7-9; CDR3 protein: CASSPTSSGGSYNEQFF; CDR3 DNA: TGTGCCAGCAGCCCTACCTCTAGCGGGGGTTCCTACAATGAGCAGTTCTTC
D gene: TRBD2; clone size: once; J gene: TRBJ2-1; V gene: TRBV29-1; CDR3 protein: CSGLADNEQFF; CDR3 DNA: TGCAGCGGACTAGCGGACAATGAGCAGTTCTTC
D gene: -; clone size: -; J gene: TRBJ1-3; V gene: TRBV7-2; CDR3 protein: CASSLSGALSGNTIYF; CDR3 DNA: TGTGCCAGCAGCTTATCAGGGGCCCTCTCTGGAAACACCATATATTTT
D gene: TRBD2; clone size: -; J gene: TRBJ2-7; V gene: TRBV2; CDR3 protein: CASSQSLLAGPYEQYF; CDR3 DNA: TGTGCCAGCAGTCAAAGTCTGCTAGCGGGACCTTACGAGCAGTACTTC
D gene: TRBD2; clone size: -; J gene: TRBJ2-3; V gene: TRBV5-4; CDR3 protein: CASSLASSGNLFSTDTQYF; CDR3 DNA: TGTGCCAGCAGCTTGGCGTCTAGCGGGAACTTGTTTAGCACAGATACGCAGTATTTT
D gene: TRBD2; clone size: -; J gene: TRBJ2-3; V gene: TRBV4-1; CDR3 protein: CASSHPGLAGGMDTQYF; CDR3 DNA: TGCGCCAGCAGCCACCCGGGACTAGCGGGGGGGATGGATACGCAGTATTTT
D gene: TRBD2; clone size: -; J gene: TRBJ2-7; V gene: TRBV5-6; CDR3 protein: CASSSGLAEAYEQYF; CDR3 DNA: TGTGCCAGCAGCTCAGGACTAGCGGAAGCCTACGAGCAGTACTTC
D gene: TRBD1; clone size: -; J gene: TRBJ1-5; V gene: TRBV28; CDR3 protein: CASSLGLGQGPSNQPQHF; CDR3 DNA: TGTGCCAGCAGTTTAGGGCTTGGACAGGGCCCAAGCAATCAGCCCCAGCATTTT